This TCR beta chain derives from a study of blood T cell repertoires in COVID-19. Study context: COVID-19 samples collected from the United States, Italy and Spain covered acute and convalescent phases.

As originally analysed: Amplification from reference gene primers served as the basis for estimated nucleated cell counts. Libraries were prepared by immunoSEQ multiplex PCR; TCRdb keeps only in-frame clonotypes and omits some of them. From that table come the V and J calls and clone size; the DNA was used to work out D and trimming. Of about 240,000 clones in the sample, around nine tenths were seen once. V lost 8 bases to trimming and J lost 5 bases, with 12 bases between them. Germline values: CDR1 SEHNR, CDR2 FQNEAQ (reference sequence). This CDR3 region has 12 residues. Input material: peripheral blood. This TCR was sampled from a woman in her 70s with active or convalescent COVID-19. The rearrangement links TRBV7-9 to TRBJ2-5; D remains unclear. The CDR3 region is CASGPMRETQYF. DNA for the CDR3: TGTGCCAGCGGTCCTATGCGGGAGACCCAGTACTTC.